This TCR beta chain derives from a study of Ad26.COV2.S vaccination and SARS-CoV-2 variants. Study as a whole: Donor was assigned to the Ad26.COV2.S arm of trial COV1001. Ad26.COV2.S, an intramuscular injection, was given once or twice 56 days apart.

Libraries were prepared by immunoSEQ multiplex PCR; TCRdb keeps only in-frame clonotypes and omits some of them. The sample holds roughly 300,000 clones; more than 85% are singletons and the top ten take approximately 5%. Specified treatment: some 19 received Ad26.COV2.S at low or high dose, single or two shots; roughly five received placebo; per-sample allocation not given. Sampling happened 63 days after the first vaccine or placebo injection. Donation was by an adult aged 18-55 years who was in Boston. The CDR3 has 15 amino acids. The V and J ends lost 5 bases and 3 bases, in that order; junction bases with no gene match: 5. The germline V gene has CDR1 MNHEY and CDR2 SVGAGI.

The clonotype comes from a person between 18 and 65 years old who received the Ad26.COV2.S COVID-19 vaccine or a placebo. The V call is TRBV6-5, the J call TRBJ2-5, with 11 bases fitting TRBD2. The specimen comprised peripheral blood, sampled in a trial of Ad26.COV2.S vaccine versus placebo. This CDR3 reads CASSPGLAAEETQYF. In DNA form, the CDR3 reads TGTGCCAGCAGTCCGGGACTAGCGGCGGAAGAGACCCAGTACTTC.